This T cell receptor (beta chain) was sequenced in a study of radiotherapy plus CTLA-4 blockade in lung cancer. Study conclusions and caveats: Tumor-derived TCR clones expanded in blood after radiotherapy plus ipilimumab.

TCRdb's table, derived via immunoSEQ multiplex PCR, lists solely in-frame clones and lacks some. The repertoire consists of 35,000 to 45,000 clones, with 77% occurring once and the leading ten covering approximately 2.5%. The germline gives CDR1 SNHLY, CDR2 FYNNEI. Germline trimming cut 8 bases from V and 4 bases from J; bases unmatched to any gene: 16. The CDR3 spans 17 residues. A word on this clone: Its specificity is not known.

The rearrangement uses TRBV2 and TRBJ2-3; 9 bases fit TRBD2. Material: peripheral blood, obtained from a patient treated with radiotherapy plus ipilimumab. This TCR derives from a human donor with non-small cell lung cancer whose response to radiotherapy plus ipilimumab could not be evaluated. CDR3 sequence: CASDPPRGLALPDTQYF. DNA of the CDR3: TGTGCCAGCGACCCCCCCCGGGGACTAGCCTTGCCAGATACGCAGTATTTT. Complete variable domain (other parts from reference TRBV2 and TRBJ2-3): EPEVTQTPSHQVTQMGQEVILRCVPISNHLYFYWYRQILGQKVEFLVSFYNNEISEKSEIFDDQFSVERPDGSNFTLKIRSTKLEDSAMYFCASDPPRGLALPDTQYFGPGTRLTVL.